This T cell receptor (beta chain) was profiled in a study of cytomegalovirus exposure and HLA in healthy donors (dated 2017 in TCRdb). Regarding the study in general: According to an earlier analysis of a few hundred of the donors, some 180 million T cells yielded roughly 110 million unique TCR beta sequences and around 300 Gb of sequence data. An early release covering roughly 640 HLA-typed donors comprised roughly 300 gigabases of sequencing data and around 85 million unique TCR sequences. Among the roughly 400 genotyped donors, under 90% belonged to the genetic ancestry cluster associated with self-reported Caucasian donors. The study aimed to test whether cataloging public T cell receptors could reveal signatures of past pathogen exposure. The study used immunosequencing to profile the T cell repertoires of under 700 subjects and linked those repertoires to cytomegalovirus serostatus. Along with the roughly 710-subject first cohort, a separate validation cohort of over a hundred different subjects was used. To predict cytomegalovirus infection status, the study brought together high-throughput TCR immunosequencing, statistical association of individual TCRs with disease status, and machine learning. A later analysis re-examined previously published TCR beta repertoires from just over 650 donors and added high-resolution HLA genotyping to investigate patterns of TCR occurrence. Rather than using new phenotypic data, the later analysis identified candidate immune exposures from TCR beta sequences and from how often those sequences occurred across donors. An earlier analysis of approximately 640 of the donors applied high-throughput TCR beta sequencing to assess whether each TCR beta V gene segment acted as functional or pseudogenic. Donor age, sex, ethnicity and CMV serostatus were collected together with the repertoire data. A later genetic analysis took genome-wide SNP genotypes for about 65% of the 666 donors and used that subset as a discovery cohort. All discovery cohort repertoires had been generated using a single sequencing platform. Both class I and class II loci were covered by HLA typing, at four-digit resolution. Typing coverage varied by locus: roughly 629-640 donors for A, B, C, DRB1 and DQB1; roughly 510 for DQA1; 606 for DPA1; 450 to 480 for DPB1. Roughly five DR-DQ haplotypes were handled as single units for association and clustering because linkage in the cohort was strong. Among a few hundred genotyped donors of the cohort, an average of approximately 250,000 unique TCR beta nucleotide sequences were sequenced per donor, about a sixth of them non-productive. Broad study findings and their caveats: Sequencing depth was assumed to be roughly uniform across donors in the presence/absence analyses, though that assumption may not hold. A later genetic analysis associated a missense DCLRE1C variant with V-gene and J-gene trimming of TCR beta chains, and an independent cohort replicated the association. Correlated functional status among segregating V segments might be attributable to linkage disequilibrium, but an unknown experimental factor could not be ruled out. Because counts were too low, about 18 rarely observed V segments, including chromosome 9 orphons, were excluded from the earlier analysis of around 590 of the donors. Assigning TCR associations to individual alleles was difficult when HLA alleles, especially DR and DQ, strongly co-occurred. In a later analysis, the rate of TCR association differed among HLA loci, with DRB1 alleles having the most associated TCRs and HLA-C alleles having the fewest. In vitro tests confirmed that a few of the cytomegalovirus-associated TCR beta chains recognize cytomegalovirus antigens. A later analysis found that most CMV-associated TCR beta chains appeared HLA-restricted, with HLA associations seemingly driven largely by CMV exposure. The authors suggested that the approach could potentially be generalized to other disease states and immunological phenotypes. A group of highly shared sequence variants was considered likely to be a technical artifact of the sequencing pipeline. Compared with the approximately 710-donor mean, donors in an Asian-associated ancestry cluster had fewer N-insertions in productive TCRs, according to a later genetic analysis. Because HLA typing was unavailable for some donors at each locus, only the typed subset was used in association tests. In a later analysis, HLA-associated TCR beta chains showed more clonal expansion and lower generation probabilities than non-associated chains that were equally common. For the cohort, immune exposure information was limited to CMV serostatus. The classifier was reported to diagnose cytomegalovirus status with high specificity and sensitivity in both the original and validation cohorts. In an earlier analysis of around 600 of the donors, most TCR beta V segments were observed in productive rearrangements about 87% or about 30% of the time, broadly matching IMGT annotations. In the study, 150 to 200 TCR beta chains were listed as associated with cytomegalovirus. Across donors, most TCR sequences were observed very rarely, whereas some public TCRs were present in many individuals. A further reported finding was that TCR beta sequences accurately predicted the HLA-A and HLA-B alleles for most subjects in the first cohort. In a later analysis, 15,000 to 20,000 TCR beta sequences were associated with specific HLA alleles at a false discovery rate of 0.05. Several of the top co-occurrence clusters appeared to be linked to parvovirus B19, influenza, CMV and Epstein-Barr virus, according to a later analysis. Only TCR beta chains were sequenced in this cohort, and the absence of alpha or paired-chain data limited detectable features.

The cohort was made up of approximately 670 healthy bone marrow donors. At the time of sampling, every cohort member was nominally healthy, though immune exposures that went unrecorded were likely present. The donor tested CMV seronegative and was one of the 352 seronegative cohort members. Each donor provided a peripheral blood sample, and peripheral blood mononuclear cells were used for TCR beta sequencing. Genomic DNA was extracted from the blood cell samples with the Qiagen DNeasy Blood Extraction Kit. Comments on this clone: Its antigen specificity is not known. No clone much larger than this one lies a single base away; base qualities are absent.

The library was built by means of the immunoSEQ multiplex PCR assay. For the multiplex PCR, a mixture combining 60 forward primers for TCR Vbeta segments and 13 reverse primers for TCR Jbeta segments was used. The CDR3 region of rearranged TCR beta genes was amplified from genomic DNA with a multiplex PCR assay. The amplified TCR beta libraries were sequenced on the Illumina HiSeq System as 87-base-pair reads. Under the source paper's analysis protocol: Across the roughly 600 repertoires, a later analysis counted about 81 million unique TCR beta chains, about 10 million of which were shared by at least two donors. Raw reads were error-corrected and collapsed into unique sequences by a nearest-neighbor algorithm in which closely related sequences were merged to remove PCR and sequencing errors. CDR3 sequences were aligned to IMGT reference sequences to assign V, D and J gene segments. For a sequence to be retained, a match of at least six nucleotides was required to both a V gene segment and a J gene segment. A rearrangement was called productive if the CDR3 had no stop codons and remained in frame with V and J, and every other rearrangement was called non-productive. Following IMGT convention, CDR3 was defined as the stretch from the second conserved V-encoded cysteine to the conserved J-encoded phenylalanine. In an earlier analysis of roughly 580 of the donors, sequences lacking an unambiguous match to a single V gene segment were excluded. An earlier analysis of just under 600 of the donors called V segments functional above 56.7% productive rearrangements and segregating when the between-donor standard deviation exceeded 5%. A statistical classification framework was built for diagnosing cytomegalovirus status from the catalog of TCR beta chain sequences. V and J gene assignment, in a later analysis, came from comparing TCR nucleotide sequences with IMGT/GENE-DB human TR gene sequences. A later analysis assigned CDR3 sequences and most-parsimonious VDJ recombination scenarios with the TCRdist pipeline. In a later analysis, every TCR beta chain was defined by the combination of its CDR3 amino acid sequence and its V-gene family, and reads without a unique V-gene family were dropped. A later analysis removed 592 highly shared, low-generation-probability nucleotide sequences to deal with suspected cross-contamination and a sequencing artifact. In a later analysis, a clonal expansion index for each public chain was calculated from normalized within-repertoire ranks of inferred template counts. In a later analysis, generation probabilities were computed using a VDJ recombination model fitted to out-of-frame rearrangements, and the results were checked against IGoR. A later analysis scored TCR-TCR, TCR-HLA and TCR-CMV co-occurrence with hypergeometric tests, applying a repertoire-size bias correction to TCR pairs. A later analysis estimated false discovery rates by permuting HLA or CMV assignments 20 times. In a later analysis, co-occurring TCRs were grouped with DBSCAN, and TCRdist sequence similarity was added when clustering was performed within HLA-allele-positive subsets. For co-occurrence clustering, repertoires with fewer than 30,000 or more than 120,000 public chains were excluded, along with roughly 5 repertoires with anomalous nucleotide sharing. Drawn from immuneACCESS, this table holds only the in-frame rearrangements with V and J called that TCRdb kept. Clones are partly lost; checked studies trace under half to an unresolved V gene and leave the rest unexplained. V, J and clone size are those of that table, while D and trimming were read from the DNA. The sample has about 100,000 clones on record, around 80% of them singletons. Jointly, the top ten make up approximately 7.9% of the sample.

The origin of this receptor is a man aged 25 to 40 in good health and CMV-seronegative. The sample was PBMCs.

The bases are TGTGCCAGCAGCTTACAGGGGGGACACACCGGGGAGCTGTTTTTT. It is translated as CASSLQGGHTGELFF. The sequence joins TRBV11-2 to TRBJ2-2; a tentative D match to TRBD1 spans 7 bases. V loses 2 bases, J loses 3 bases, and the germline ends lie 10 bases apart. Based on the germline V gene, the CDR1 and CDR2 sequences are SGHAT and FQNNGV. Counted from cysteine to phenylalanine, this CDR3 has 15 amino acids. The retained sequence is limited to the CDR3, 45 bases, with the frame set at the first base.